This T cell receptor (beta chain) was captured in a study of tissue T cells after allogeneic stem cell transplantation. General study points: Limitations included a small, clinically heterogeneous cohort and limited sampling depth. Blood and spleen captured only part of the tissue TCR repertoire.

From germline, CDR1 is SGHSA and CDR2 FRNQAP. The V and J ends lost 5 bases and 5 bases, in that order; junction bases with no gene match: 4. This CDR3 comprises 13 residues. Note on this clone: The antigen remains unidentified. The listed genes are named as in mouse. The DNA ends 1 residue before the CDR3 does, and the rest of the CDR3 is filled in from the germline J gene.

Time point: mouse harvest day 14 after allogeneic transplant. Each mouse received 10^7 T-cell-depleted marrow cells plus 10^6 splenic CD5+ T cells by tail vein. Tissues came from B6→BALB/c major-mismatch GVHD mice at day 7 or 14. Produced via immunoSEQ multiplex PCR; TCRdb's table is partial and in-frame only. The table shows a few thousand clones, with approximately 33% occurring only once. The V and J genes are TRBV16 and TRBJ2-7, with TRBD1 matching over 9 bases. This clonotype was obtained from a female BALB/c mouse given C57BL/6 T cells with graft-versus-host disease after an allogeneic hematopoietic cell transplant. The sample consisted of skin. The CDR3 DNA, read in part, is TGTGCAAGCAGCCCTCGGGACAGGGATGAACAGTAC. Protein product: CASSPRDRDEQY. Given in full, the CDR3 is CASSPRDRDEQYF.